This TCR beta chain is drawn from a study of blood T cells in healthy people across ages. Whole-study context: Capturing about one barcoded beta molecule per two T cells was achieved by template switching.

Donors gave roughly 10 milliliters of peripheral blood apiece. Isolation of PBMCs gave at least 6 million cells per sample. This clonotype came up a few times. Its antigen is not identified. The second PCR ran about 6 to 12 cycles with a sample-barcoded 5' primer and J-beta primers. From the 5' RACE reads, TCRdb called clonotypes with MiXCR, one entry per CDR3 protein. This sample carries 780,000 or so distinct CDR3 sequences, more than 50% of them seen once, and the ten largest clones take roughly 26%. V lost 5 bases and J 6 bases, leaving 15 bases between the germline ends. Per germline, CDR1 SGHTA and CDR2 FQGTGA. The length of the CDR3 is 14 residues. General observations from the study: The percentage of naive T cells correlated strongly with TCR beta diversity.

The genes are TRBV7-3 and TRBJ2-3, with a tentative D call TRBD1 (5 bases). The TCR was taken from a man aged 40-50 years in good health. Sequencing was done on a sample of blood. The CDR3, as DNA: TGTGCCAGCAGCGTTACAGGAACATTCGATACGCAGTATTTT. Amino acid sequence: CASSVTGTFDTQYF. Full variable domain (remainder filled in from reference TRBV7-3 and TRBJ2-3): GAGVSQTPSNKVTEKGKYVELRCDPISGHTALYWYRQSLGQGPEFLIYFQGTGAADDSGLPNDRFFAVRPEGSVSTLKIQRTERGDSAVYLCASSVTGTFDTQYFGPGTRLTVL.